One TCR beta chain is described in this entry. As yet, its antigen is unknown. The data originate from a study of T-cell reconstitution after alpha-beta-depleted transplantation in children. Notes on the study in general: Several hundred graft clones that had expanded were reportedly the source of alpha-beta T cells about two months after transplant. At day 60, the high TCRbeta diversity found in some patients originated from recipient T cells and thymic progenitors that had survived. T cells produced anew were the main source of T-cell counts and diversity one year after transplant.

Preparation of the TCRbeta library was carried out with unique molecular identifiers. TCRdb called the PCR reads again in MiXCR, with one record for every CDR3 protein. The sample lists 780,000 or so distinct CDR3 sequences, around 17% occurring once. The CDR3 has 16 residues. Germline V gene sequence: CDR1 MNHEY, CDR2 SVGEGT. The V gene end was trimmed by 6 bases and the J gene end by 1 base; junction bases not matched to a gene: 8. The rearrangement links TRBV6-2 or TRBV6-3 to TRBJ2-5; 10 bases match TRBD2. The source was PBMCs, mostly from graft donor cells, collected 360 days after TCRalphabeta/CD19-depleted stem cell transplant. The receptor comes from a male patient between 10 and 17 years old who had a stem cell transplant for acute lymphoblastic leukemia, so the T cells may come from the graft donor. In DNA form, the CDR3 reads TGTGCCAGCAGACTAGCGGGAAGGGCGATCCAAGAGACCCAGTACTTC. The encoded protein is CASRLAGRAIQETQYF.